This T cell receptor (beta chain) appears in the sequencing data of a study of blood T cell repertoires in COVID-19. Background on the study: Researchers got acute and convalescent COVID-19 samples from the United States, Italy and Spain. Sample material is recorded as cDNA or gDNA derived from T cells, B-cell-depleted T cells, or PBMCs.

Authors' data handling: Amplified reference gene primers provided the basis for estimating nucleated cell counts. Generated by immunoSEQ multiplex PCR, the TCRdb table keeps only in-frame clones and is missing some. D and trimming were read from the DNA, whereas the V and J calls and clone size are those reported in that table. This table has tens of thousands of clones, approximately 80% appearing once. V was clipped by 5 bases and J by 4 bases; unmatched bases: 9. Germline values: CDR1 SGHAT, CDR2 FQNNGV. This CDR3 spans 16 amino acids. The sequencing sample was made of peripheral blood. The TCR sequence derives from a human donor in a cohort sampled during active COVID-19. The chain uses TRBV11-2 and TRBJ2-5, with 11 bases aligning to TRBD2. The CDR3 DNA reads TGTGCCAGCAGCGTCTTTAGCGGGGGGGCCGGAGAGACCCAGTACTTC. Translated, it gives CASSVFSGGAGETQYF.